This TCR beta chain was observed in a study of T cell changes during pregnancy in multiple sclerosis (dated 2019 in TCRdb). Background for the entire study: In women with multiple sclerosis, the researchers looked at how the T cell repertoire shifted as pregnancy progressed.

A remark on this clone: Which antigen it targets is not known. The record has no base qualities; no much larger clone is one base away.

CDR1 and CDR2, per the germline V gene, are SQVTM and ANQGSEA. Trimming at the junction amounts to 3 bases on V and 5 bases on J, and the germline ends lie 10 bases apart. From its cysteine to its phenylalanine, the CDR3 spans 12 amino acids. Only the CDR3 part of the read is kept: 36 bases, read in frame from the first base. Library method: the immunoSEQ multiplex PCR assay. The immuneACCESS repertoire file appears here via TCRdb, limited to in-frame rearrangements. These files lack a portion of the clones; in checked studies, under half of the deficit traces to unresolved V genes, and the cause of the others is not known. The sample records about 44,000 clones, 95% to 96% of which are singletons. About 0.9% of the sample lies in the top ten.

This clonotype originated in a female donor with multiple sclerosis, enrolled in a pregnancy study. The chain is made from TRBV29-1 and TRBJ2-5; the D region possibly corresponds to TRBD1 (6 bases align). Sample: peripheral blood, taken in the second trimester of pregnancy. The DNA is as follows: TGCAGCGTTGACAGGGGCGGTGAGACCCAGTACTTC. Translated, it gives CSVDRGGETQYF.